This T cell receptor (beta chain) was sequenced in a study of OX40 agonist ivuxolimab in advanced cancers. Notes on the study in general: The CD4+ and CD8+ T cells in the blood had expanded clonally by week 6 at 0.1 to 3.0 mg/kg.

Clones were sequenced by immunoSEQ multiplex PCR, and TCRdb holds only the in-frame ones, with some missing. Among 100,000 or so clones listed, approximately 87% were seen once. Regarding this clone: What it recognizes is unknown.

The TCR was taken from an adult with an advanced solid tumor such as melanoma, head and neck, liver or kidney cancer. The source material was CD4+ or CD8+ T cells sorted from blood, sampled in a trial of the OX40 agonist ivuxolimab.

The CDR3 coding sequence is TGTGCCAGCAGCTCTAGACCGACAGGCGCTGGGGTGGAGCAGTACTTC. Residues: CASSSRPTGAGVEQYF. V usage is TRBV7-2 and J usage is TRBJ2-7; D possibly corresponds to TRBD1 (6 bases). Per the germline V gene, CDR1 is SGHTA and CDR2 is FQGNSA. Trimming shortened V by 4 bases and J by 7 bases, and 23 bases separated the two germline ends. This CDR3 has 16 residues.